The TCR beta chain under discussion was sequenced for a study of PD-1 blockade in classical Hodgkin lymphoma. Time point in this sample: cycle 4 day 1 (C4D1), after more than 5 weeks of nivolumab. Exposure to brentuximab vedotin varied, and each patient had relapsed following autologous stem cell transplantation. Germline V gene lookup returns CDR1 SGHNT and CDR2 YYREEE (reference sequence). This CDR3 is built from 16 residues. V trimming: 0 bases; J trimming: 0 bases; junction bases outside the gene matches: 4. The table came from immunoSEQ multiplex PCR; TCRdb's copy has only in-frame clones and leaves some out. The data contain around 53,000 clones, around 74% of them singletons.

This TCR derives from a human donor with classical Hodgkin lymphoma. V and J are TRBV5-4 and TRBJ2-7; 9 positions agree with TRBD2. Sequenced material: peripheral blood mononuclear cells (PBMCs), taken before the fourth cycle of nivolumab. This chain's CDR3 is CASSLVAGGSSYEQYF. The CDR3 DNA sequence: TGTGCCAGCAGCTTGGTCGCGGGAGGGAGCTCCTACGAGCAGTACTTC.